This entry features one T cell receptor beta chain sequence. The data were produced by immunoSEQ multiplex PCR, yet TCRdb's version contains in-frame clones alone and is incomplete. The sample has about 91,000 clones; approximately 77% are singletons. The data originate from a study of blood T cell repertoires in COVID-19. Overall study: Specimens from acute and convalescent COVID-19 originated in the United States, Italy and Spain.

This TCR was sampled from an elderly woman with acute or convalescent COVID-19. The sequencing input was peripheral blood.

The CDR3 DNA reads TGCGCCAGCTCTAAAAGTGCTAATGAAAAACTGTTTTTT. The encoded protein is CASSKSANEKLFF. The rearrangement joins TRBV5-1 to TRBJ1-4; no clear D gene. Per the germline V gene, CDR1 is SGHRS and CDR2 is YFSETQ. CDR3 size: 13 residues. V gave up 7 bases and J gave up 3 bases, with 10 bases separating them.